One sample yielded the 22 T cell receptor beta chains listed below, sequenced in a study of CD8+ T cells in alopecia areata. Using CD4, CD8alpha, NKG2D, NKG2ACE and other markers, pooled cutaneous lymph node cells were sorted. RNA extraction was followed by reverse transcription into cDNA, which acted as the sequencing template. The protocol was immunoSEQ multiplex PCR, while the TCRdb copy is restricted to in-frame clones and leaves out a portion. The sample has 250,000 or so clones, none seen only once. What was sequenced was CD4+ T cells sorted from a lymph node. These receptor sequences come from a C3H/HeJ mouse with alopecia areata. Strain haplotype at MHC: H2-k.

This clone was seen many times. Mouse germline and gene names are used. The DNA ends 4 residues before the CDR3 does, and the rest of the CDR3 is filled in from the germline J gene. The chain uses TRBV17 and TRBJ2-7; possible D gene TRBD1, 5 bases. Germline lookup yields CDR1 MNHDT and CDR2 YYDKIL. There are 12 residues in the CDR3. With 6 bases removed from V and 3 bases from J, the gap between germline ends came to 9 bases. The CDR3 region is CASSRTNYEQYF. CDR3 DNA, as far as it was read: TGTGCTAGCAGCAGGACAAACTAT.

This clone occurred a few times. The listed genes are named as in mouse. The CDR3 end lies 4 residues beyond the end of the read and is filled in from the germline J gene. The chain carries TRBV13-3 and TRBJ2-2; TRBD2 matches at 7 bases. The germline V gene has CDR1 NNHDY and CDR2 SYVADS. Trimming cost V 2 bases and J 3 bases; bases outside gene matches: 4. The CDR3 runs 15 residues. The DNA read from the CDR3 is TGTGCCAGCAGTGACTGGGGGTTAGACACCGGG. This encodes CASSDWGLDTG. In full, the CDR3 reads CASSDWGLDTGQLYF.

Comments on this clone: The gene names given are mouse names. The read comes to an end 4 residues before the CDR3 does, leaving the germline J gene to fill in the end. This chain uses TRBV16 with TRBJ1-1; TRBD1 might be the D (5 bases). The CDR3 runs to 14 residues. Looked up from germline, CDR1 is SGHSA and CDR2 is FRNQAP. V shed 1 base and J shed 2 bases, with 8 bases lying between them. The sequenced part of the CDR3 DNA is TGTGCAAGCAGCTTAGGGACACCTAACACA. As protein: CASSLGTPNT. The entire CDR3 sequence reads CASSLGTPNTEVFF.

Many counts were recorded for this clone. The genes are named according to mouse. The CDR3 end is not reached by the read, which stops 4 residues before it; the germline J gene fills it in. This chain links TRBV17 with TRBJ2-5; 9 bases map to TRBD1. Looked up from germline, CDR1 is MNHDT and CDR2 is YYDKIL. This CDR3 comprises 12 residues. The CDR3 spells CASGGQGDTQYF. Partial CDR3 DNA: TGTGCTAGCGGGGGACAGGGAGAC.

This clone was seen only a few times. Gene names refer to mouse genes. Partial CDR3 DNA: TGTGCCAGCGGTGATGCAAGGGCAGGGGGCTCCGGG. As protein: CASGDARAGGSG. The full CDR3 protein is CASGDARAGGSGQLYF. The chain recombines TRBV13-2 with TRBJ2-2, with 8 positions matching TRBD1. The read falls 4 residues short of the CDR3 end, and the missing part is taken from the germline J gene. The CDR3 contains 16 residues. Germline values: CDR1 NNHNN, CDR2 SYGAGS (reference sequence). J was trimmed by 6 bases and V by 0 bases; bases with no gene match: 7.

This clone was recorded a few times. Mouse gene names and germline throughout. The CDR3 goes on 4 residues after the read ends, and that part is filled in from the germline J gene. This chain joins TRBV13-1 and TRBJ2-1; 8 bases are a match to TRBD2. The germline V gene encodes CDR1 NSHNY and CDR2 SYGAGN. Losses at the gene ends were 0 bases for V and 6 bases for J; bases not matched to a gene: 2. CDR3 length equals 14 residues. CDR3 residues: CASSDAWGVAEQFF. CDR3 bases read: TGTGCCAGCAGTGATGCCTGGGGGGTTGCT.

This clone has just a few counts. The gene symbols are mouse symbols. The read finishes 4 residues shy of the CDR3 end, and the germline J gene is used to complete it. The V call is TRBV13-2, the J call TRBJ1-1; TRBD1 matches 7 bases. Germline assignment: CDR1 NNHNN and CDR2 SYGAGS (reference sequence). V dropped 6 bases and J dropped 0; count of bases not matched to a gene: 5. The CDR3 extends over 14 amino acids. The covered CDR3 bases are TGTGCCAGCGACCAGACAGGGTCAAACACA. Encoded protein: CASDQTGSNT. The entire CDR3 protein is CASDQTGSNTEVFF.

There are a few counts of this clone. Mouse names are used for the genes. The observed sequence ends 4 residues before the CDR3 terminus, with the missing tail filled in from the germline J gene. This rearrangement joins TRBV1 to TRBJ1-2; 10 bases are a match to TRBD1. Germline values: CDR1 NSQYPW, CDR2 LRSPGD (reference sequence). This CDR3 is built from 14 residues. V was pared by 3 bases and J by 4 bases, with 2 bases of the junction left unmatched. The CDR3 DNA, read in part, is TGCACCTGCAGTGCCCGACAGGGGGCCTCC. Translating gives CTCSARQGAS. The CDR3 as a whole reads CTCSARQGASDYTF.

This clone was observed a few times. The germline and genes are mouse ones. The read terminates 4 residues ahead of where the CDR3 ends, so the germline J gene completes it. The chain links TRBV1 to TRBJ1-1, with D possibly TRBD1 on 6 matching bases. Trimming left V 5 bases short and J 4 bases short, with 8 bases between. This CDR3 contains 12 residues. CDR1 is NSQYPW, CDR2 LRSPGD, per germline (reference sequence). The CDR3 loop reads CTCSTGFTEVFF. The DNA read from the CDR3 is TGCACCTGCAGTACAGGGTTCACA.

Regarding this clone: The gene names here belong to mouse. The CDR3 end is not reached by the read, which stops 4 residues before it; the germline J gene fills it in. The same CDR3 also results from other DNA sequences found in this sample. The chain joins TRBV13-2 to TRBJ2-1; D is unresolved. V was pared by 0 bases and J by 1 base, with 5 bases between. CDR3 length: 14 amino acids. Germline V gene data show CDR1 as NNHNN and CDR2 as SYGAGS (reference sequence). The CDR3 DNA, read in part, is TGTGCCAGCGGTGATGCCAGGAACTATGCT. This codes for CASGDARNYA. The whole CDR3 reads CASGDARNYAEQFF.

On this clone: All gene names here are mouse names. The sequenced fragment ends 4 residues before the CDR3 boundary, so the rest is inferred from the germline J gene. The sample contains more than one DNA sequence encoding this CDR3. The V gene is TRBV13-1, the J gene TRBJ2-1; D gene ambiguous. V shed 3 bases and J shed 3 bases, with 4 bases lying between them. Per the germline V gene, CDR1 is NSHNY and CDR2 is SYGAGN. The CDR3 length is 12 residues. The CDR3 loop is CASSAGYAEQFF. The sequenced CDR3 bases are TGTGCCAGCAGTGCAGGCTATGCT.

About this clone: Gene names denote mouse genes. Other DNA sequences from this sample encode an identical CDR3 as well. The CDR3 loop is CASTDKYEQYF. The covered CDR3 bases are TGTGCCAGCACCGACAAATAT. The chain links TRBV13-3 to TRBJ2-7, with D unclear. With the read ending 4 residues before the CDR3 end, the germline J gene is used to fill in that end. Germline V lookup: CDR1 NNHDY, CDR2 SYVADS. CDR3 length equals 11 residues.

This clone showed up just a few times. Mouse gene names apply. The read falls 3 residues short of the CDR3 end, and the missing part is taken from the germline J gene. The rearrangement uses TRBV1 and TRBJ1-6; D is unresolved. TRBJ1-6 is filed as an ORF, its function uncertain. Between the trimmed V and J ends, which lost 2 bases and 0 bases, there was a span of 5 bases. This CDR3 has 15 residues. From germline, CDR1 is NSQYPW and CDR2 LRSPGD (reference sequence). The CDR3 bases that were read are TGCACCTGCAGTGCAAAGTCTTCCTATAATTCGCCC. Translating gives CTCSAKSSYNSP. The whole CDR3 sequence is CTCSAKSSYNSPLYF.

In this sample, this clone turned up a few times. Each gene name is a mouse one. The observed sequence ends 3 residues before the CDR3 terminus, with the missing tail filled in from the germline J gene. This rearrangement joins TRBV13-1 to TRBJ1-6; 9 positions match TRBD1. TRBJ1-6 counts as an open reading frame of uncertain function. Germline CDR1 reads NSHNY; CDR2 reads SYGAGN. The CDR3 is 15 amino acids. With 5 bases clipped from V and 7 bases from J, the junction kept 7 bases outside the gene matches. Incomplete CDR3 DNA: TGTGCCAGCAGCCTACAGGGGGCCCTAAATTCGCCC. It codes for CASSLQGALNSP. In full, the CDR3 is CASSLQGALNSPLYF.

This clone was observed a few times. All gene names here are mouse names. The read ends 4 residues before the CDR3 terminus; that terminus is restored from the germline J gene. The V call is TRBV19, the J call TRBJ1-2; 8 bases line up with TRBD1. Trimming took 4 bases from V and 0 from J; bases not matched to a gene: 5. CDR3 length: 15 amino acids. Germline-derived CDR1 and CDR2 are FNHDT and SITEND (reference sequence). CDR3 bases read: TGTGCCAGCAGTCCCCAGGGGGCCGCAAACTCC. Protein sequence: CASSPQGAANS. In full, the CDR3 is CASSPQGAANSDYTF.

Only a few counts were recorded for this clone. Each gene name is a mouse one. The CDR3 end is not reached by the read, which stops 4 residues before it; the germline J gene fills it in. The rearrangement joins TRBV1 to TRBJ2-1, with 8 bases fitting TRBD1. CDR3 length: 13 amino acids. Germline values: CDR1 NSQYPW, CDR2 LRSPGD (reference sequence). The CDR3 sequence is CTCSDRDRAEQFF. The sequenced part of the CDR3 DNA is TGCACCTGCAGTGACCGGGACAGGGCT.

This clone was found a few times. These gene names are mouse names. Coverage ceases 4 residues before the CDR3 finishes, and the germline J gene fills in the end. Other DNA sequences from this sample encode an identical CDR3 as well. The rearrangement links TRBV13-1 to TRBJ2-7; D not certain. CDR3 length: 13 amino acids. Looked up from germline, CDR1 is NSHNY and CDR2 is SYGAGN. The germline V and J ends were trimmed by 1 base and 0 bases, with 5 bases remaining between them. The sequenced CDR3 bases are TGTGCCAGCAGTGATCGCAGCTCCTAT. Translated, it gives CASSDRSSY. The full CDR3 reads CASSDRSSYEQYF.

The sample holds a few counts of this clone. Here the gene names and germline are mouse. The read stops 4 residues short of the end of the CDR3; the missing end is completed from the germline J gene. The same CDR3 is also encoded by other DNA sequences in this sample. The chain links TRBV13-1 to TRBJ2-3; 9 bases agree with TRBD2. CDR1 NSHNY and CDR2 SYGAGN come from the germline V gene. J lost 0 bases, V lost 4 bases, and 3 bases had no gene match. This CDR3 is built from 15 residues. The covered CDR3 bases are TGTGCCAGCAGTCGACTGGGGGCTAGTGCAGAA. This gives the protein CASSRLGASAE. The entire CDR3 protein is CASSRLGASAETLYF.

This clone was seen more than once but under ten times. Germline and genes here are mouse. The CDR3 end lies 4 residues beyond the end of the read and is filled in from the germline J gene. V usage is TRBV1 and J usage is TRBJ2-5; 9 nucleotides align to TRBD2. Germline loops: CDR1 NSQYPW, CDR2 LRSPGD (reference sequence). The CDR3 sequence is 14 residues long. V lost 4 bases and J lost 2; bases outside the gene matches: 1. CDR3 DNA, as far as it was read: TGCACCTGCAGTGGACTGGGGGCCCAAGAC. This sequence encodes CTCSGLGAQD. The full CDR3 protein is CTCSGLGAQDTQYF.

This clone showed up just a few times. Genes and germline come from the mouse. The read is 4 residues too short to cover the CDR3 end, so that end is filled in from the germline J gene. Distinct nucleotide sequences in the sample also encode this CDR3. This chain uses TRBV1 with TRBJ2-7, with 9 bases matching TRBD2. The CDR3 is 15 residues long. The V gene's germline CDR1 is NSQYPW and CDR2 LRSPGD (reference sequence). Germline trimming cut 1 base from V and 0 bases from J; bases unmatched to any gene: 1. CDR3 bases read: TGCACCTGCAGTGCAGTGGGGGGGCTCTCCTAT. Translating gives CTCSAVGGLSY. The complete CDR3 sequence is CTCSAVGGLSYEQYF.

As for this clone: Gene names denote mouse genes. The CDR3 goes on 4 residues after the read ends, and that part is filled in from the germline J gene. The rearrangement links TRBV31 to TRBJ1-2; possible D gene TRBD1, 6 bases. The V end was cut by 1 base, the J end by 0 bases, with 12 bases between. Germline lookup yields CDR1 GKSSPN and CDR2 SITVG. The CDR3 length is 15 residues. CDR3 protein: CAWSRPGQANSDYTF. Partial CDR3 DNA: TGTGCCTGGAGTCGACCGGGACAAGCAAACTCC.

This clone was found a few times. Genes here carry mouse names. The read stops 4 residues short of the end of the CDR3; the missing end is completed from the germline J gene. Other DNA sequences in the same sample also yield this CDR3. The rearrangement uses TRBV1 and TRBJ2-7; D remains ambiguous. From germline, CDR1 is NSQYPW and CDR2 LRSPGD (reference sequence). Trimming took off 0 bases at V and 3 bases at J, with 6 bases between the two ends. There are 13 residues in the CDR3. CDR3 residues: CTCSADPSYEQYF. The sequenced part of the CDR3 DNA is TGCACCTGCAGTGCAGATCCCAGCTAT.